This entry lists 4 T cell receptor beta chains sequenced from one sample in a study of blood T cells in healthy people across ages. Together with a sample-barcoded 5' primer, a J-beta primer mix was included in a second PCR lasting roughly 6 to 12 cycles. From the 5' RACE reads, TCRdb called clonotypes with MiXCR, one entry per CDR3 protein. The repertoire includes hundreds of thousands of distinct CDR3 sequences, approximately 26% of them detected once, and 3% to 4% sits in the top ten. These data were likewise used in another study, on T cells of mothers and their children.

Source material: blood. All receptors come from a boy between 2 and 10 years old in good health.

The chain carries TRBV11-3 and TRBJ2-2, with 10 positions matching TRBD2. Germline CDR1 SGHNT, CDR2 YENEEA. V gave up 5 bases and J gave up 6 bases; unmatched junction bases: 9. This CDR3 is built from 16 residues. CDR3 loop: CASSLERGGRAGELFF. The CDR3 region has the DNA TGTGCCAGCAGCCTCGAGCGGGGGGGCCGCGCCGGGGAGCTGTTTTTT. Based on the CDR3 plus reference TRBV11-3 and TRBJ2-2, the full variable domain is EAGVVQSPRYKIIEKKQPVAFWCNPISGHNTLYWYLQNLGQGPELLIRYENEEAVDDSQLPKDRFSAERLKGVDSTLKIQPAELGDSAVYLCASSLERGGRAGELFFGEGSRLTVL.

This clonotype was counted only a few times. The chain combines TRBV11-2 with TRBJ1-2, with D perhaps TRBD1 (5 bases). CDR1 is SGHAT and CDR2 is FQNNGV in the germline V gene. Trimming stripped 0 bases from V and 14 bases from J, with 16 bases between. The CDR3 is made up of 13 amino acids. Here the CDR3 reads CASSLDWTAGSTF. CDR3 coding DNA: TGTGCCAGCAGCTTAGATTGGACGGCAGGGAGTACCTTC.

The rearrangement links TRBV12-3 or TRBV12-4 to TRBJ2-7, with 9 bases identical to TRBD1. The V and J ends lost 5 bases and 5 bases, in that order; junction bases with no gene match: 4. This CDR3 region has 13 residues. The CDR3 DNA reads as TGTGCCAGCAGTCCGGACAGGGGAGACGAGCAGTACTTC. Encoded protein: CASSPDRGDEQYF.

A few counts support this clonotype. The chain links TRBV12-3 or TRBV12-4 to TRBJ1-2; D might be TRBD1 (5 bases). Between the trimmed V and J ends, which lost 5 bases and 7 bases, there was a span of 17 bases. The CDR3 is 14 amino acids. The CDR3 nucleotides read TGTGCCAGCAGTCTCATTGAGGGGCGGAGTGGCTACACCTTC. Its protein is CASSLIEGRSGYTF.